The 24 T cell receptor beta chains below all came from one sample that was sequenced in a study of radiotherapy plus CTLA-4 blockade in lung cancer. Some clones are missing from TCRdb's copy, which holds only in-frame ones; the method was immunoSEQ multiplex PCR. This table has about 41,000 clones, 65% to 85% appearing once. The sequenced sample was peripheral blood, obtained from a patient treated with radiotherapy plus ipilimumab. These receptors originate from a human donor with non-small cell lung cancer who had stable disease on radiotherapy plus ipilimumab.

In nucleotides, the CDR3 is TGTGCCAGCAGTGTAAGACAGGGGGGCTACTACGAGCAGTACTTC. Translated, it gives CASSVRQGGYYEQYF. The chain combines TRBV6-1 with TRBJ2-7; TRBD1 agrees at 9 bases. Germline V CDR1 and CDR2: MNHNS, SASEGT. The junction had 7 bases not matched to a gene; V was cut back by 4 bases and J by 3 bases. The CDR3 consists of 15 residues.

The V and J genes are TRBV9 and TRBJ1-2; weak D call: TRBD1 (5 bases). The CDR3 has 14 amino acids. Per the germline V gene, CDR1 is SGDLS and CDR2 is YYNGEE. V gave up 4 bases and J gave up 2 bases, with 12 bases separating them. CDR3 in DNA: TGTGCCAGCAGCACAACCGACAGAAACTATGGCTACACCTTC. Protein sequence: CASSTTDRNYGYTF.

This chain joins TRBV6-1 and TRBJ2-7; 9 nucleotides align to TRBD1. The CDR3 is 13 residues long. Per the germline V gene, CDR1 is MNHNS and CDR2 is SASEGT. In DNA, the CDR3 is TGTGCCAGCAATCGACAGGGGGAATACCTTAGGCACGTC. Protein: CASNRQGEYLRHV.

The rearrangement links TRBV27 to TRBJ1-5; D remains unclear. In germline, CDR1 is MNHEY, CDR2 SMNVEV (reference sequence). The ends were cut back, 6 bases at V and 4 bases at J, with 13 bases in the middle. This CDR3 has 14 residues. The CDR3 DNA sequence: TGTGCCAGCAGACTACAGACGGGAAATCAGCCCCAGCATTTT. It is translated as CASRLQTGNQPQHF.

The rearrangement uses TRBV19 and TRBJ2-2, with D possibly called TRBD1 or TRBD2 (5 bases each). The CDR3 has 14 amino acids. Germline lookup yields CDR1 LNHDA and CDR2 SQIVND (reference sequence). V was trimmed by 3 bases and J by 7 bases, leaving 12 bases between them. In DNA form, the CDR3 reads TGTGCCAGTAGTATGAGGGGTGATAGCGGGGAGCTGTTTTTT. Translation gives CASSMRGDSGELFF.

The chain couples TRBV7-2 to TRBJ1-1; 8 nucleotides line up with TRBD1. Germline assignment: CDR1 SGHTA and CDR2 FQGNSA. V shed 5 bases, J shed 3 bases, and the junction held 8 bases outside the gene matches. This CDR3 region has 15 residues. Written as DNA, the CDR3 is TGTGCCAGCAGCGACCTTGACAGGGGTGACACTGAAGCTTTCTTT. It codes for CASSDLDRGDTEAFF.

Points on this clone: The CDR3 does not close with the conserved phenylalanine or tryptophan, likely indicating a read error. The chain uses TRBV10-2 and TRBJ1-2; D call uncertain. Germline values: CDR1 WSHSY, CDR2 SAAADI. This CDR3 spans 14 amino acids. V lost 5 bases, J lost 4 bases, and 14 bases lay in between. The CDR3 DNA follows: TGCGCCAGCAGTCCGACCTCTAGTACCTATGGCTACACCCTC. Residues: CASSPTSSTYGYTL.

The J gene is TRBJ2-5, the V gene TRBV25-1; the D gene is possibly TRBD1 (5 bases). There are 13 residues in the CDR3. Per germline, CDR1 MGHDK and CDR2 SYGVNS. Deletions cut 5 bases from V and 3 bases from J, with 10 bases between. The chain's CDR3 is CASSFRGEETQYF. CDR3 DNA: TGTGCCAGCAGTTTTAGGGGTGAAGAGACCCAGTACTTC.

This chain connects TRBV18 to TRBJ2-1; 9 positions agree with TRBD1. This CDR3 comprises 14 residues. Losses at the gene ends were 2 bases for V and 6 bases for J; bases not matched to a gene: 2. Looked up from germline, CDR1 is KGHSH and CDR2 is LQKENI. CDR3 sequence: CASSPDRGVNEQFF. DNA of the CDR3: TGTGCCAGCTCACCAGACAGGGGGGTCAATGAGCAGTTCTTC. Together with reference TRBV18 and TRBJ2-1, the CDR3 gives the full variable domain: NAGVMQNPRHLVRRRGQEARLRCSPMKGHSHVYWYRQLPEEGLKFMVYLQKENIIDESGMPKERFSAEFPKEGPSILRIQQVVRGDSAAYFCASSPDRGVNEQFFGPGTRLTVL.

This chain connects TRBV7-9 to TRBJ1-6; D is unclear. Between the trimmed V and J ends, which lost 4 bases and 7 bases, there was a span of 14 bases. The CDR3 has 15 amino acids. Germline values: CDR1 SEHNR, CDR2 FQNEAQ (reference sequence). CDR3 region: CASSSGVLWNSPLHF. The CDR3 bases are TGTGCCAGCAGCTCAGGTGTGTTGTGGAATTCACCCCTCCACTTT.

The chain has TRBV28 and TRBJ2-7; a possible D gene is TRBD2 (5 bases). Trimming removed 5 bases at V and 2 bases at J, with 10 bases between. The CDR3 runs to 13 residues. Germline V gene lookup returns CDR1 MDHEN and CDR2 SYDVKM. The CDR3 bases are TGTGCCAGCAGTGTCCGGGGTACCTACGAGCAGTACGTC. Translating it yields CASSVRGTYEQYV.

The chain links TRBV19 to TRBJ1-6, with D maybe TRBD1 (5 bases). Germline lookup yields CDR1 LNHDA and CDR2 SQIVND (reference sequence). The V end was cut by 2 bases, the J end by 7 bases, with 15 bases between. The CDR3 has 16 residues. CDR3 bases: TGTGCCAGTAGTATATCGTTGGGGCAGACCAATTCACCCCTCCACTTT. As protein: CASSISLGQTNSPLHF.

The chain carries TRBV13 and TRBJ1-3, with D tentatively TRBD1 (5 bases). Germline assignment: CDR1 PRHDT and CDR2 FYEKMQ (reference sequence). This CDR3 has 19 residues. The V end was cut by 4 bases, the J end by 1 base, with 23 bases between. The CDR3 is CASSSSMGRTQASGNTIYF. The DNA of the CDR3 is TGTGCCAGCAGCTCGAGCATGGGACGGACCCAAGCTTCTGGAAACACCATATATTTT. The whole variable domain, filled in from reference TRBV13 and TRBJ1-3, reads AAGVIQSPRHLIKEKRETATLKCYPIPRHDTVYWYQQGPGQDPQFLISFYEKMQSDKGSIPDRFSAQQFSDYHSELNMSSLELGDSALYFCASSSSMGRTQASGNTIYFGEGSWLTVV.

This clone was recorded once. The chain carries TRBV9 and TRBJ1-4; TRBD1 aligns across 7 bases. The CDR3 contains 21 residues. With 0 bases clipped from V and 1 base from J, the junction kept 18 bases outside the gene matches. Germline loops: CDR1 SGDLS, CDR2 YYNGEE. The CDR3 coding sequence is TGTGCCAGCAGCGTAGCCGGGACAGCCTGGGAAGGTGTGGAAACTAATGAAAAACTGTTTTTT. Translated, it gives CASSVAGTAWEGVETNEKLFF.

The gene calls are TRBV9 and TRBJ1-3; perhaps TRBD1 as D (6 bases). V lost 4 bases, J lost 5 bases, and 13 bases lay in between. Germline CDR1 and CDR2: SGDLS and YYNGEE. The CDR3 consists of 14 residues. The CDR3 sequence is CASSPGTLRNTIYF. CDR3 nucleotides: TGTGCCAGCAGCCCCGGGACATTAAGAAACACCATATATTTT. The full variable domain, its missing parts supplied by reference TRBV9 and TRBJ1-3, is DSGVTQTPKHLITATGQRVTLRCSPRSGDLSVYWYQQSLDQGLQFLIQYYNGEERAKGNILERFSAQQFPDLHSELNLSSLELGDSALYFCASSPGTLRNTIYFGEGSWLTVV.

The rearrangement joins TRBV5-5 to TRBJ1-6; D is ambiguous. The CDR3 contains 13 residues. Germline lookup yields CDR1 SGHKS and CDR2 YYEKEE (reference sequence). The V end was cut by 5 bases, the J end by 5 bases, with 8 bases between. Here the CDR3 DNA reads TGTGCCAGCAGAACACTAAATAATTCACCCCTCCACTTT. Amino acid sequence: CASRTLNNSPLHF.

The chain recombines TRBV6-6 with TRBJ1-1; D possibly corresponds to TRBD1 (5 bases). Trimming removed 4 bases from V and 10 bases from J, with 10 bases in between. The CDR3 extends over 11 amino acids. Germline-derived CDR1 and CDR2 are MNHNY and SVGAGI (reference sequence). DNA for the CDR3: TGTGCCAGCAGTTTCAGGGAGGGAGCTTTCTTT. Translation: CASSFREGAFF.

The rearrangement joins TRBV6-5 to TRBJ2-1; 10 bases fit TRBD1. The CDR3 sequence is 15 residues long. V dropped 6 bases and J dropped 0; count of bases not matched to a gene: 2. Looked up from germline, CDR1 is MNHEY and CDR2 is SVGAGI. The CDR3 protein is CASRGQGSSYNEQFF. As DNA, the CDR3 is TGTGCCAGCAGGGGACAGGGGAGCTCCTACAATGAGCAGTTCTTC.

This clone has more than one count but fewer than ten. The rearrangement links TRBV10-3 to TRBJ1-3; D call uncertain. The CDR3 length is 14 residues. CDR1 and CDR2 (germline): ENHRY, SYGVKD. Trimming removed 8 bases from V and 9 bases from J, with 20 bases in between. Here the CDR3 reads CAIAEERLGGTIYF. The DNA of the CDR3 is TGTGCCATCGCCGAGGAACGGCTTGGTGGCACCATATATTTT.

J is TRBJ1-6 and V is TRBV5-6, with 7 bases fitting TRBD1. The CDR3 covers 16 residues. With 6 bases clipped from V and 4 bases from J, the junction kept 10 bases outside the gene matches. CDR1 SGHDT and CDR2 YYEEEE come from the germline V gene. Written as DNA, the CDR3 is TGTGCCAGCACCTTCGGACAGGACTTTTATAATTCACCCCTCCACTTT. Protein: CASTFGQDFYNSPLHF.

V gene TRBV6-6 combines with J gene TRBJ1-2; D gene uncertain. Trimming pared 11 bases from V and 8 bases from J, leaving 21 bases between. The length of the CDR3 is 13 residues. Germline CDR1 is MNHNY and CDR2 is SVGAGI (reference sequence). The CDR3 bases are TGTGCCGCCATGGCGGAGACTGTGGGAGGCTACACCTTC. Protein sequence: CAAMAETVGGYTF.

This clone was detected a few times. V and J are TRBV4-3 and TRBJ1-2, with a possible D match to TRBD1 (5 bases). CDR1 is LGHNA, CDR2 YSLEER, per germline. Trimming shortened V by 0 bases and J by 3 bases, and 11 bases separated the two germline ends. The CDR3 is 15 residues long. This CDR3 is CASSQDQGADYGYTF. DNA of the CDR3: TGCGCCAGCAGCCAAGATCAAGGGGCAGACTATGGCTACACCTTC.

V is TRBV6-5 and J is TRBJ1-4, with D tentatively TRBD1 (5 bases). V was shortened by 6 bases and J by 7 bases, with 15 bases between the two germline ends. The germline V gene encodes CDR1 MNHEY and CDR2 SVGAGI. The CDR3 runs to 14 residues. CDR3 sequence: CASRKGDSIEKLFF. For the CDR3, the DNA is TGTGCCAGCAGGAAGGGAGACAGTATTGAAAAACTGTTTTTT.

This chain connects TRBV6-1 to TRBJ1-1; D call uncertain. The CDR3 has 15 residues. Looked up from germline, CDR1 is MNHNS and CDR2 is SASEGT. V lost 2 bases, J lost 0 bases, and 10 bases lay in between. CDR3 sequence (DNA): TGTGCCAGCAGTGAAAACCAGGTGGTGAACACTGAAGCTTTCTTT. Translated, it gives CASSENQVVNTEAFF.